These 6 T cell receptor beta chains came from one sample sequenced in a study of tissue T cells after allogeneic stem cell transplantation. Time point in this sample: mouse harvest day 7 after allogeneic transplant. The graft held 10^6 splenic CD5+ T cells and 10^7 T-cell-depleted bone marrow cells. Clones were read by immunoSEQ multiplex PCR, and TCRdb kept only the in-frame ones, dropping some. This sample has some 7,700 clones, with approximately 50% found just once. The sequenced sample was gut tissue. These receptors originate from a female BALB/c mouse given C57BL/6 T cells with graft-versus-host disease after an allogeneic hematopoietic cell transplant.

Points on this clone: Each gene name is a mouse one. The CDR3 goes on 1 residue after the read ends, and that part is filled in from the germline J gene. The V gene is TRBV15, the J gene TRBJ2-7, with 13 bases lining up with TRBD2. V dropped 2 bases and J dropped 1; count of bases not matched to a gene: 5. This CDR3 is built from 17 residues. Germline loops: CDR1 SGHND, CDR2 FRSKSL. This chain's CDR3 is CASSLWTGGALSYEQYF. The CDR3 DNA, read in part, is TGTGCCAGCAGTTTATGGACTGGGGGGGCGCTGTCCTATGAACAGTAC.

For this clone: Mouse germline and gene names are used. The read halts 1 residue ahead of the CDR3 end, with the missing end drawn from the germline J gene. This chain joins TRBV26 and TRBJ2-2; no clear D gene. Germline V gene data show CDR1 as KGHPV and CDR2 as FQNQEV (reference sequence). V was trimmed by 4 bases and J by 0 bases, leaving 0 bases between them. The CDR3 length is 12 residues. The covered CDR3 bases are TGTGCCAGCAGTCCAAACACCGGGCAGCTCTAC. Translating it yields CASSPNTGQLY. The full-length CDR3 reads as CASSPNTGQLYF.

This clone showed up just a few times. Genes here carry mouse names. The CDR3 extends 1 residue past the end of the read, so its final part is completed from the germline J gene. The chain uses TRBV23 and TRBJ2-4. Germline CDR1 is KGHTA and CDR2 is FQNQQP. The CDR3 is 12 amino acids. The CDR3 here is CSSSHDGNTLYF. Partial CDR3 DNA: TGCTCCAGCAGTCATGACGGTAACACCTTGTAC.

About this clone itself: Germline and genes: mouse. The CDR3 is cut off 1 residue early in the read; its end comes from the germline J gene. This sequence joins TRBV19 and TRBJ1-1, with D possibly TRBD1 on 6 matching bases. The CDR3 is made up of 14 amino acids. The V end lost 2 bases, the J end lost 1 base, and 9 bases lay between the germline ends. Germline V gene sequence: CDR1 FNHDT, CDR2 SITEND (reference sequence). CDR3: CASSISRGNTEVFF. The CDR3 DNA, read in part, is TGTGCCAGCAGTATTTCCAGGGGGAACACAGAAGTCTTC.

On this clone itself: Genes and germline come from the mouse. From the germline J gene comes the end of the CDR3, since the read stops 1 residue before it. The chain employs TRBV15 and TRBJ1-3; TRBD1 might be the D (5 bases). CDR3 size: 13 residues. CDR1 SGHND and CDR2 FRSKSL come from the germline V gene. V shed 6 bases and J shed 0 bases, with 6 bases lying between them. The CDR3 reads CASRQGSGNTLYF. CDR3 DNA, as far as it was read: TGTGCCAGCAGGCAGGGTTCTGGAAATACGCTCTAT.

About this clone: These gene names are mouse names. The read stops 1 residue short of the end of the CDR3; the missing end is completed from the germline J gene. The chain links TRBV3 to TRBJ2-1, with no clear D. The germline V and J ends were trimmed by 4 bases and 3 bases, with 7 bases remaining between them. CDR3 length equals 13 residues. CDR1 and CDR2 from the germline V gene are SNHLY and FYNGKV (reference sequence). The sequenced CDR3 bases are TGTGCCAGCAGCTCGGGCATCTATGCTGAGCAGTTC. Encoded protein: CASSSGIYAEQF. The whole CDR3 reads CASSSGIYAEQFF.